Presented here are 16 T cell receptor beta chains from one specimen sequenced in a study of molecular identifiers for immune sequencing clone quantification. MiXCR, applied by TCRdb to the PCR reads, yields one record per CDR3 protein. The sample includes approximately 500,000 distinct CDR3 sequences, about a fifth of them seen just once. Sequenced material: naive CD8+ T cells from blood, with Jurkat cell RNA spiked in. Subset here: FACS-sorted CD8+CD4-CCR7+CD45RA+ naive T cells. These receptors all come from a human donor in good health. Some libraries in this study had Jurkat cell RNA spiked in.

This clonotype has ten or more counts. The chain is built from TRBV7-3 and TRBJ2-1; D gene unclear. Germline CDR1 and CDR2: SGHTA and FQGTGA. The V gene lost 4 bases and the J gene lost 6 bases, with 4 bases spanning the gap. The CDR3 extends over 11 amino acids. CDR3 protein: CASSSANEQFF. The CDR3 DNA is TGTGCCAGCAGCTCCGCCAATGAGCAGTTCTTC.

This clonotype occurred many times. The chain employs TRBV19 and TRBJ1-4; 9 nucleotides line up with TRBD1. The CDR3 extends over 13 amino acids. J was trimmed by 8 bases and V by 5 bases; bases with no gene match: 3. Per germline, CDR1 LNHDA and CDR2 SQIVND (reference sequence). The CDR3 is CASSGTGSEKLFF. DNA for the CDR3: TGTGCCAGTAGTGGGACAGGGAGCGAAAAACTGTTTTTT.

The rearrangement joins TRBV9 to TRBJ1-1; D is undetermined. In germline, CDR1 is SGDLS, CDR2 YYNGEE. V was cut by 0 bases and J by 1 base, with 7 bases left in between. There are 14 residues in the CDR3. Written as DNA, the CDR3 is TGTGCCAGCAGCGTAGCTCCCTCGAACACTGAAGCTTTCTTT. It is translated as CASSVAPSNTEAFF.

This clonotype was detected only once. Relative to the germline gene, one junction end is altered; a read error may explain this. This chain links TRBV5-6 with TRBJ1-1; the D is unclear. The CDR3 runs 14 residues. The germline V gene encodes CDR1 SGHDT and CDR2 YYEEEE. The CDR3 nucleotides are TGTGCCAGCAGCTTGGACAGATTTGACACTGAAGCTCTCTTT. Its protein product is CASSLDRFDTEALF.

This clonotype was observed a handful of times. The rearrangement joins TRBV7-2 to TRBJ2-5, with no clear D. The germline V and J ends were trimmed by 2 bases and 1 base, with 17 bases remaining between them. CDR3 length: 17 amino acids. The germline CDR1 and CDR2 sequences are SGHTA and FQGNSA. CDR3 DNA: TGTGCCAGCAGCTTAAACGTTTGGACCACTACCCAAGAGACCCAGTACTTC. Its protein product is CASSLNVWTTTQETQYF. Together with reference TRBV7-2 and TRBJ2-5, the CDR3 gives the full variable domain: GAGVSQSPSNKVTEKGKDVELRCDPISGHTALYWYRQSLGQGLEFLIYFQGNSAPDKSGLPSDRFSAERTGGSVSTLTIQRTQQEDSAVYLCASSLNVWTTTQETQYFGPGTRLLVL.

This clonotype showed up many times. This chain connects TRBV6-5 to TRBJ1-1; 8 bases map to TRBD1. Germline V gene sequence: CDR1 MNHEY, CDR2 SVGAGI. The junction had 5 bases not matched to a gene; V was cut back by 7 bases and J by 4 bases. This CDR3 comprises 13 residues. The CDR3 bases are TGTGCCAGCACTCTAACAGGGGGCACTGAAGCTTTCTTT. Translated: CASTLTGGTEAFF.

In this sample, this clonotype turned up many times. The V call is TRBV3-1, the J call TRBJ2-7, with D hard to call. Germline V gene data show CDR1 as LGHDT and CDR2 as YNNKEL (reference sequence). Trimming cost V 4 bases and J 4 bases, with 11 bases left between them. CDR3 length: 13 amino acids. CDR3 sequence: CASSLTLGYEQYF. DNA for the CDR3: TGTGCCAGCAGCCTAACGCTAGGGTACGAGCAGTACTTC.

The chain carries TRBV28 and TRBJ1-4; a weak D match, TRBD1 (5 bases). The CDR3 has 14 residues. The germline V gene has CDR1 MDHEN and CDR2 SYDVKM. V lost 4 bases, J lost 7 bases, and 13 bases lay in between. The CDR3: CASSSRNQGEKLFF. The CDR3, as DNA: TGTGCCAGCAGTTCCCGGAATCAGGGTGAAAAACTGTTTTTT.

In this sample, this clonotype turned up many times. This sequence joins TRBV7-9 and TRBJ2-7, with a weak D call TRBD1 (6 bases). Germline CDR1 is SEHNR and CDR2 is FQNEAQ (reference sequence). The CDR3 is 15 residues long. The V end was cut by 4 bases, the J end by 6 bases, with 19 bases between. CDR3 nucleotide sequence: TGTGCCAGCAGCTCGAGGGACACCTTCCCGGGCGAGCAGTACTTC. Its protein is CASSSRDTFPGEQYF.

Details on this clonotype: The CDR3 carries no conserved terminal phenylalanine or tryptophan, so it likely arises from a read error. The chain recombines TRBV14 with TRBJ2-7; a possible D gene is TRBD1 (5 bases). Germline V gives CDR1 SGHDN, CDR2 FVKESK. The CDR3 length is 15 residues. Trimming pared 1 base from V and 0 bases from J, leaving 10 bases between. In DNA, the CDR3 is TGTGCCAGCAGCCAAGTCGACAGCAACTCCTACGAGCAGTACTTA. Its translation is CASSQVDSNSYEQYL.

The chain joins TRBV5-3 to TRBJ2-7, with TRBD1 matching 9 bases. TRBV5-3 is labeled an ORF, and its function is uncertain. V shed 10 bases and J 5 bases; nucleotides not matched to a gene: 16. The CDR3 length is 15 residues. The chain's CDR3 is CAASKLGTGYHEQYF. Written as DNA, the CDR3 is TGTGCCGCCTCAAAGCTGGGGACAGGGTACCACGAGCAGTACTTC.

This clonotype was seen a handful of times. The chain employs TRBV21-1 and TRBJ1-1; the listed D gene, TRBD1, was not tested against the DNA. TRBV21-1 is shown as a pseudogene. This CDR3 is 17 amino acids long. CDR3 DNA sequence: TGTGCCAGCAGCAAAGGTCACCCGGGACAGGGTCCAACTGAAGCTTTCTTT. This codes for CASSKGHPGQGPTEAFF.

Ten or more counts support this clonotype. V and J are TRBV20-1 and TRBJ1-1; D call uncertain. The germline V gene has CDR1 DFQATT and CDR2 SNEGSKA (reference sequence). The ends were cut back, 0 bases at V and 5 bases at J, with 4 bases in the middle. The CDR3 length is 11 residues. For the CDR3, the DNA is TGCAGTGCTAGAGACATGACTGAAGCTTTCTTT. Amino acid sequence: CSARDMTEAFF.

The chain joins TRBV6-2 or TRBV6-3 to TRBJ1-1, with 9 bases lining up with TRBD1. Germline V gene sequence: CDR1 MNHEY, CDR2 SVGEGT. This CDR3 has 13 residues. J was trimmed by 6 bases and V by 11 bases; bases with no gene match: 10. CDR3 in DNA: TGTGCCTCCTTGCCGGGACAGGGCTCTGAAGCTTTCTTT. Amino acids: CASLPGQGSEAFF.

This chain joins TRBV4-1 and TRBJ2-2; 14 bases fit TRBD2. CDR1 MGHRA and CDR2 YSYEKL come from the germline V gene. V was pared by 3 bases and J by 6 bases, with 3 bases of the junction left unmatched. The CDR3 covers 16 residues. CDR3 protein: CASSHGTSGRPGELFF. CDR3 bases: TGCGCCAGCAGCCATGGGACTAGCGGGAGACCCGGGGAGCTGTTTTTT.

V gene TRBV24-1 combines with J gene TRBJ2-5; 11 positions agree with TRBD1. The V and J ends lost 5 bases and 2 bases, in that order; junction bases with no gene match: 3. The CDR3 covers 15 residues. CDR1 is KGHDR, CDR2 SFDVKD, per germline. The CDR3 reads CATSAGQGEQETQYF. DNA of the CDR3: TGTGCCACCAGTGCGGGACAGGGGGAACAAGAGACCCAGTACTTC.